This T cell receptor beta chain was recorded in a study of blood T cell repertoires in COVID-19. Turning to the study itself: Whether acute or convalescent, the COVID-19 samples came from the United States, Italy and Spain. Sources were T cells, B-cell-depleted T cells, or PBMCs; the material itself was cDNA or gDNA.

V shed 0 bases and J shed 2 bases, with 13 bases lying between them. This CDR3 contains 16 residues. Germline CDR1 and CDR2: MNHEY and SMNVEV (reference sequence). Here immunoSEQ multiplex PCR was the method, and the copy in TCRdb shows in-frame clones only, minus some. Among over 150,000 clones, about 73% were seen once, and the ten largest hold approximately 1.8%. Material: peripheral blood. The chain is built from TRBV27 and TRBJ1-2; no firm D call. The TCR sequence derives from a man at least 80 years old with acute or convalescent COVID-19. CDR3 sequence: CASSLSASLQNYGYTF. CDR3 nucleotide sequence: TGTGCCAGCAGTTTATCGGCATCCCTACAGAACTATGGCTACACCTTC.